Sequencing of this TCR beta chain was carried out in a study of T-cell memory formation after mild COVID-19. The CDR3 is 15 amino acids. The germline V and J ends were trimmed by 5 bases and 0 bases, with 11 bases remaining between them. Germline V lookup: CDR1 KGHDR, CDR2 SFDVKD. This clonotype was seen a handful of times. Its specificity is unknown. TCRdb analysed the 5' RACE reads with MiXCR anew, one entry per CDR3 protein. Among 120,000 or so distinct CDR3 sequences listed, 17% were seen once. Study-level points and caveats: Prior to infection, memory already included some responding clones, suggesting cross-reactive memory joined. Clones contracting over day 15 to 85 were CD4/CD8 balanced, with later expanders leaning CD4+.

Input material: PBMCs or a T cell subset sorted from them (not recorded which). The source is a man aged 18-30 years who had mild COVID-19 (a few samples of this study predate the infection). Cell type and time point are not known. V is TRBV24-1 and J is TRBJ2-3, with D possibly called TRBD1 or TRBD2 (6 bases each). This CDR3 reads CATSGPGASTDTQYF. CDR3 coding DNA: TGTGCCACCAGTGGGCCGGGGGCGAGCACAGATACGCAGTATTTT.